This paragraph covers one TCR beta chain sequence. This entry belongs to a study of blood T cell repertoires in COVID-19. The table came from immunoSEQ multiplex PCR; TCRdb's copy has only in-frame clones and leaves some out. Of about 84,000 clones detected, 70% to 75% appear once; the ten largest clones hold roughly 5.6%. Sequencing was carried out using peripheral blood. The receptor comes from a man aged 45-65 years with active or convalescent COVID-19.

CDR3 sequence: CASSSGKTMNTEAFF. In DNA form, the CDR3 reads TGTGCCAGCAGCTCAGGGAAAACTATGAACACTGAAGCTTTCTTT. This chain connects TRBV5-6 to TRBJ1-1; TRBD1 might be the D (5 bases). V lost 3 bases, J lost 0 bases, and 12 bases lay in between. The CDR3 runs 15 residues. Germline values: CDR1 SGHDT, CDR2 YYEEEE.